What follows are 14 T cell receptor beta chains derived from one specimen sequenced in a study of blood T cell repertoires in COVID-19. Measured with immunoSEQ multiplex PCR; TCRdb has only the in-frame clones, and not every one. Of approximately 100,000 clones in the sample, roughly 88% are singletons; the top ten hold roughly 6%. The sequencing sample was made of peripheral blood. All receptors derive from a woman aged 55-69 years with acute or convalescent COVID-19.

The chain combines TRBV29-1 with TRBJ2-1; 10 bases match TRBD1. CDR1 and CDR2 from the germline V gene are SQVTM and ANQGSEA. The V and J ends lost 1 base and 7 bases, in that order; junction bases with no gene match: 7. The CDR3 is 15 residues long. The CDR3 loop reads CSVEGRQGARNEQFF. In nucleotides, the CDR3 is TGCAGCGTTGAAGGAAGACAGGGGGCCAGGAATGAGCAGTTCTTC.

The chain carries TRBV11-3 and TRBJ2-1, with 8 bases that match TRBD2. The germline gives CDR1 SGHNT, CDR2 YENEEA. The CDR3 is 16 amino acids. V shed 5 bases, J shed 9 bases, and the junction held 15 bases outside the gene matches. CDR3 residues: CASSKGGTRGGGEQFF. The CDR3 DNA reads TGTGCCAGCAGCAAAGGGGGGACTAGGGGTGGAGGTGAGCAGTTCTTC. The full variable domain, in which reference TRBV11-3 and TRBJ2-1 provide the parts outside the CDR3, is EAGVVQSPRYKIIEKKQPVAFWCNPISGHNTLYWYLQNLGQGPELLIRYENEEAVDDSQLPKDRFSAERLKGVDSTLKIQPAELGDSAVYLCASSKGGTRGGGEQFFGPGTRLTVL.

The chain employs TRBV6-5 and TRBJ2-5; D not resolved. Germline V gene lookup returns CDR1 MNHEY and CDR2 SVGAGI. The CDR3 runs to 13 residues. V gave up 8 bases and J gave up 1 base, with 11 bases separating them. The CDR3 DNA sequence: TGTGCCAGCGCCAATGCGGCCCAAGAGACCCAGTACTTC. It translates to CASANAAQETQYF.

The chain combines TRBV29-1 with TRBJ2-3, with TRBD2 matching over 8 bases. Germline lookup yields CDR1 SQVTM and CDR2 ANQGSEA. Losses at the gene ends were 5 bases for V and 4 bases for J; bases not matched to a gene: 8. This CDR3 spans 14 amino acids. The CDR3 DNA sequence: TGCAGCGTTCAAGGACTAGCAGGTGCAGATACGCAGTATTTT. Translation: CSVQGLAGADTQYF.

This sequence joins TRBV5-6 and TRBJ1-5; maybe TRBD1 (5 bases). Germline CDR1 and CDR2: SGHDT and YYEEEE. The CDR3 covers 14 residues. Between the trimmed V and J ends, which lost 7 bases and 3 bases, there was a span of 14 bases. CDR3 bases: TGTGCCAGCCACAAGGCAGGGTACAATCAGCCCCAGCATTTT. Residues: CASHKAGYNQPQHF.

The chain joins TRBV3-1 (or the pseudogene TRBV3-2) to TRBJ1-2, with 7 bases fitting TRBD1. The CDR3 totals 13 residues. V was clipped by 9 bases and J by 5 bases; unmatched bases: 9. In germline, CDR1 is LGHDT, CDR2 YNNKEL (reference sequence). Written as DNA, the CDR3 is TGTGCCAGTGAAAACAGGGGCGGGTATGGCTACACCTTC. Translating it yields CASENRGGYGYTF.

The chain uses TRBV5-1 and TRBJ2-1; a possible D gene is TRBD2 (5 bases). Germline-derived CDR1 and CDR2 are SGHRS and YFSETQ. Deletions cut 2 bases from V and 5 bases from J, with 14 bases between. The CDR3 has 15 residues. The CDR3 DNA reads TGCGCCAGCAGCTTATTCGGACTCCCTGACAATGAGCAGTTCTTC. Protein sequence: CASSLFGLPDNEQFF.

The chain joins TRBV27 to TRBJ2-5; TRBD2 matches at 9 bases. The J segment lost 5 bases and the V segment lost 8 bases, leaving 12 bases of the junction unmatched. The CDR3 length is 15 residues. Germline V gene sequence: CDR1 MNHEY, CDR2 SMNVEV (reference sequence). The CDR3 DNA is TGTGCCAGCGCCGGGGGCCGCGGGAGGGCCGAGACCCAGTACTTC. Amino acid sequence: CASAGGRGRAETQYF.

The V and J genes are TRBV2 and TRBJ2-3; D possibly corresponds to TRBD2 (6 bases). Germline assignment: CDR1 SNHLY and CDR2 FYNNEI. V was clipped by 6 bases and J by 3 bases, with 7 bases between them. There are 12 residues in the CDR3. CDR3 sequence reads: CASRRGTDTQYF. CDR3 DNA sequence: TGTGCCAGCAGACGGGGGACAGATACGCAGTATTTT. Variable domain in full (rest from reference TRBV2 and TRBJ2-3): EPEVTQTPSHQVTQMGQEVILRCVPISNHLYFYWYRQILGQKVEFLVSFYNNEISEKSEIFDDQFSVERPDGSNFTLKIRSTKLEDSAMYFCASRRGTDTQYFGPGTRLTVL.

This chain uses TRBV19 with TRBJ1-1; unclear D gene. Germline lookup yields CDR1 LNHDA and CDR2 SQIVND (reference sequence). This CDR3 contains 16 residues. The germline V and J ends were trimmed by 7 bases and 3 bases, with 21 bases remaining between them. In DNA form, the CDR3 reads TGTGCCAGTACAAAATCGGCTGAGGTTATCCACACTGAAGCTTTCTTT. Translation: CASTKSAEVIHTEAFF.

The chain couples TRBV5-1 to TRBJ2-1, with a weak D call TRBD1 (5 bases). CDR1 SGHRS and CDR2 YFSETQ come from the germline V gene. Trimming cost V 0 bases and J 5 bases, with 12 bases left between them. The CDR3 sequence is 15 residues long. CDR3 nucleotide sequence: TGCGCCAGCAGCTTGGAGGGGATACGGGACAATGAGCAGTTCTTC. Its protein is CASSLEGIRDNEQFF.

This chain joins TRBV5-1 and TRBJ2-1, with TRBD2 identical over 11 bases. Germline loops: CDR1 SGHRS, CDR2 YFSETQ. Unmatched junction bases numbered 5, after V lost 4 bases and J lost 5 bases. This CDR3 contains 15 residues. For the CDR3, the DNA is TGCGCCAGCAGCGAGGGGACTAGCGGACACAATGAGCAGTTCTTC. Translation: CASSEGTSGHNEQFF. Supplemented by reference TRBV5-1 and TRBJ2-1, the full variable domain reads KAGVTQTPRYLIKTRGQQVTLSCSPISGHRSVSWYQQTPGQGLQFLFEYFSETQRNKGNFPGRFSGRQFSNSRSEMNVSTLELGDSALYLCASSEGTSGHNEQFFGPGTRLTVL.

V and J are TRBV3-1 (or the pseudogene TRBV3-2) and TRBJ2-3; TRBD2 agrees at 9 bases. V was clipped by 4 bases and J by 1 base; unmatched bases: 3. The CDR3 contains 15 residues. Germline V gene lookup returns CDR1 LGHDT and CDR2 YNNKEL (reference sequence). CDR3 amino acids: CASSLLAGRTDTQYF. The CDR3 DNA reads TGTGCCAGCAGCCTTCTAGCGGGACGCACAGATACGCAGTATTTT.

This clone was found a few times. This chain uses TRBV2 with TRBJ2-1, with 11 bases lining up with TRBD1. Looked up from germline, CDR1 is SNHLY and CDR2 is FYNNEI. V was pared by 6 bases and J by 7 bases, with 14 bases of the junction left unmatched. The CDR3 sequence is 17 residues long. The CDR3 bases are TGTGCCAGCAGGGGGACAGGGGGTCGACGGGAGGGTAATGAGCAGTTCTTC. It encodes CASRGTGGRREGNEQFF.